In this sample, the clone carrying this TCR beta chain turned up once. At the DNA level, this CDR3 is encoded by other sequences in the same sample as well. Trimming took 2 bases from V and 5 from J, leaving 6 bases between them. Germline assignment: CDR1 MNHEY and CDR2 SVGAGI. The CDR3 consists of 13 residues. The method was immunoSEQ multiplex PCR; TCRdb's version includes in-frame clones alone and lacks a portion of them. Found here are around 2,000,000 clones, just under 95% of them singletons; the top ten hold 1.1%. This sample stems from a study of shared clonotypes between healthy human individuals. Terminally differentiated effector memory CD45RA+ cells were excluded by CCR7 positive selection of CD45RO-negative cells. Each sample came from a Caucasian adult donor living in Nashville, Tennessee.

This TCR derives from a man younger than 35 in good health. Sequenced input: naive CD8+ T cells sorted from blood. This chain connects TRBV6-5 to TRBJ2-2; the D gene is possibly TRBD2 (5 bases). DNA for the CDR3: TGTGCCAGCAGTTACGGCGGGACCGGGGAGCTGTTTTTT. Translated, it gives CASSYGGTGELFF.